Shown below are 10 T cell receptor beta chains from a single sample sequenced in a study of T cell responses to AZD1222 COVID-19 vaccine. Method: immunoSEQ multiplex PCR; TCRdb's copy keeps in-frame clones and lacks some. The data hold tens of thousands of clones, with about 85% observed a single time. The specimen comprised peripheral blood, sampled on day 0 of AZD1222 vaccination. These receptors all stem from an adult in good health.

The chain is built from TRBV7-2 and TRBJ2-5; TRBD2 matches at 12 bases. After removal of 4 bases from V and 5 bases from J, the junction contained 5 bases not matched to a gene. The CDR3 extends over 15 amino acids. Germline CDR1 is SGHTA and CDR2 is FQGNSA. The CDR3 protein is CASSSASGGVETQYF. The CDR3 region has the DNA TGTGCCAGCAGCTCTGCTAGCGGGGGGGTGGAGACCCAGTACTTC.

V and J are TRBV10-3 and TRBJ2-3; D assignment may be TRBD1 or TRBD2 (5 bases each). Trimming removed 0 bases from V and 5 bases from J, with 18 bases in between. The CDR3 runs to 17 residues. Per germline, CDR1 ENHRY and CDR2 SYGVKD. CDR3 loop: CAISESTAIAGGDTQYF. The DNA for the CDR3 is TGTGCCATCAGTGAGTCGACTGCCATAGCTGGGGGAGATACGCAGTATTTT.

The J gene is TRBJ2-2, the V gene TRBV6-6, with D uncertain. V lost 0 bases and J 4 bases, leaving 6 bases between the germline ends. From germline, CDR1 is MNHNY and CDR2 SVGAGI (reference sequence). The CDR3 has 14 amino acids. For the CDR3, the DNA is TGTGCCAGCAGTTACTCGACCCTCACCGGGGAGCTGTTTTTT. Its protein is CASSYSTLTGELFF.

The V gene is TRBV7-2, the J gene TRBJ1-5; possible D gene TRBD1, 6 bases. Germline CDR1 reads SGHTA; CDR2 reads FQGNSA. The CDR3 loop spans 14 amino acids. Trimming took 5 bases from V and 0 from J, leaving 8 bases between them. CDR3 protein: CASSLQGSNQPQHF. CDR3 coding DNA: TGTGCCAGCAGCCTACAGGGTAGCAATCAGCCCCAGCATTTT.

This chain joins TRBV30 and TRBJ2-2, with D possibly called TRBD1 or TRBD2 (7 bases each). This CDR3 is 15 amino acids long. V was clipped by 4 bases and J by 4 bases, with 16 bases between them. Looked up from germline, CDR1 is GTSNPN and CDR2 is SVGIG (reference sequence). CDR3 region: CAWNRGGGGTGELFF. In DNA, the CDR3 is TGTGCCTGGAACAGGGGAGGGGGTGGCACCGGGGAGCTGTTTTTT.

V gene TRBV5-6 combines with J gene TRBJ2-7; 7 nucleotides match TRBD1. This CDR3 contains 13 residues. CDR1 and CDR2 from the germline V gene are SGHDT and YYEEEE. Trimming at V came to 3 bases and at J to 2 bases, leaving 2 bases not matched to a gene. CDR3 nucleotides: TGTGCCAGCAGCTGGGGACAGACCTACGAGCAGTACTTC. Protein product: CASSWGQTYEQYF.

The rearrangement joins TRBV28 to TRBJ2-6; the D is unclear. CDR1 MDHEN and CDR2 SYDVKM come from the germline V gene. Trimming removed 2 bases from V and 2 bases from J, with 7 bases in between. There are 15 residues in the CDR3. The CDR3 bases are TGTGCCAGCAGTTTACCAGGCGCTGGGGCCAACGTCCTGACTTTC. It translates to CASSLPGAGANVLTF. Full variable domain (rest looked up from reference TRBV28 and TRBJ2-6): DVKVTQSSRYLVKRTGEKVFLECVQDMDHENMFWYRQDPGLGLRLIYFSYDVKMKEKGDIPEGYSVSREKKERFSLILESASTNQTSMYLCASSLPGAGANVLTFGAGSRLTVL.

In DNA form, the CDR3 reads TGTGCCAGCAGCTTGGGGCACCGCTCTGGAAACACCATATATTTT. This gives the protein CASSLGHRSGNTIYF. The chain links TRBV5-4 to TRBJ1-3; no definite D call. The germline gives CDR1 SGHNT, CDR2 YYREEE (reference sequence). The CDR3 loop spans 15 amino acids. V lost 0 bases and J lost 0, with 7 bases in between.

The chain's CDR3 is CASSLEGIGYTF. CDR3 nucleotides: TGTGCCAGCAGTTTAGAGGGGATTGGCTACACCTTC. The chain combines TRBV12-3 or TRBV12-4 with TRBJ1-2; D might be TRBD1 (5 bases). The CDR3 has 12 amino acids. V shed 1 base and J shed 7 bases, with 7 bases lying between them.

This clone was recorded only once. The chain carries TRBV7-2 and TRBJ1-2; D is uncertain. V was pared by 5 bases and J by 2 bases, with 9 bases between. There are 13 residues in the CDR3. Germline values: CDR1 SGHTA, CDR2 FQGNSA. CDR3 amino acids: CASSPRGNYGYTF. As DNA, the CDR3 is TGTGCCAGCAGCCCAAGAGGCAACTATGGCTACACCTTC.